These T cell receptor beta chains were read from a single sample in a study of shared clonotypes between healthy human individuals. Assay: immunoSEQ multiplex PCR; the TCRdb copy retains only in-frame clones and omits some. Of a few hundred thousand clones listed, around 97% were seen once; the top ten hold roughly 0.055%. Source material: naive CD4+ T cells sorted from blood. The receptors were gathered from a woman in her 30s in good health. Both conserved end residues are part of each CDR3. Fields, in order: V gene, D gene, clone size, J gene, CDR3 DNA, CDR3 protein. D genes are given only for firm matches. Size values are once, few and many counts, or a class for expanded clones, and some rows have none.

>TRBV5-1|TRBD2|-|TRBJ2-1
TGCGCCAGCAGCCTCCTCCCGGGACTATTCTACAATGAGCAGTTCTTC
CASSLLPGLFYNEQFF
>TRBV5-1|-|-|TRBJ2-7
TGCGCCAGCAGCTTGGCGATTTCAGGGGACCTTCTCGACGAGCAGTACTTC
CASSLAISGDLLDEQYF
>TRBV19|-|-|TRBJ2-1
TGTGCCACCCGAACGGGGGGCGCCTACAATGAGCAGTTCTTC
CATRTGGAYNEQFF
>TRBV6-1|-|-|TRBJ2-7
TGTGCCAGCAGTATACAGGGACACAACTACGAGCAGTACTTC
CASSIQGHNYEQYF
>TRBV6-1|-|few|TRBJ1-5
TGTGCCAGCAGTGAGAGATCCAGTCAGCCCCAGCATTTT
CASSERSSQPQHF
>TRBV29-1|-|once|TRBJ2-3
TGCAGCGTTGACCCCAACCCAGGGACAGATACGCAGTATTTT
CSVDPNPGTDTQYF
>TRBV28|-|-|TRBJ2-7
TGTGCCAGCAGTGTTAACAGACTGGGAAGCTCCTACGAGCAGTACTTC
CASSVNRLGSSYEQYF
>TRBV18|-|-|TRBJ1-5
TGTGCCAGTTCACGACAGACAGATCAGCCCCAGCATTTT
CASSRQTDQPQHF
>TRBV27|-|-|TRBJ2-5
TGTGCCAGCAGCCCCCTTGGGGAGACCCAGTACTTC
CASSPLGETQYF
>TRBV7-6|-|-|TRBJ2-3
TGTGCCAGCAGCTTAGACTCGGGAGCAGATACGCAGTATTTT
CASSLDSGADTQYF